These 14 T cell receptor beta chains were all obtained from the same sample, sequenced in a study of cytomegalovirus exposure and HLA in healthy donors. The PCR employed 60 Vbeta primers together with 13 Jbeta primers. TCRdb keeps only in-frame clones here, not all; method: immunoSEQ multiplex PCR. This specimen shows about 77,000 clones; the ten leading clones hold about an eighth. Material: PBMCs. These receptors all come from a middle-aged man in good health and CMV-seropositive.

In DNA, the CDR3 is TGCGCCAGCAGCCAGGGGGGGACCGCACAGGACTATGGCTACACCTTC. Its translation: CASSQGGTAQDYGYTF. The gene calls are TRBV4-1 and TRBJ1-2, with D possibly being TRBD1 (5 bases). CDR3 length: 16 amino acids. The V end lost 3 bases, the J end lost 3 bases, and 17 bases lay between the germline ends. In germline, CDR1 is MGHRA, CDR2 YSYEKL.

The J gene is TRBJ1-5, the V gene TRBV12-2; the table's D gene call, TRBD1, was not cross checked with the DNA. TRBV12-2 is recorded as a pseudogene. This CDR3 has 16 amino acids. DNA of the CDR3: TGTGCAAGTCGCTTAATGGAGACAGCAAGCAATCAGCCCCAGCATTTT. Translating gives CASRLMETASNQPQHF.

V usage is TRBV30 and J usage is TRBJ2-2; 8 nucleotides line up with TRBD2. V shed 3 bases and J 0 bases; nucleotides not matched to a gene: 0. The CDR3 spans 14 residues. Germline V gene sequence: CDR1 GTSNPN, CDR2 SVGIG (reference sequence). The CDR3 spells CAWRTSANTGELFF. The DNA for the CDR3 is TGTGCCTGGAGGACTAGCGCGAACACCGGGGAGCTGTTTTTT.

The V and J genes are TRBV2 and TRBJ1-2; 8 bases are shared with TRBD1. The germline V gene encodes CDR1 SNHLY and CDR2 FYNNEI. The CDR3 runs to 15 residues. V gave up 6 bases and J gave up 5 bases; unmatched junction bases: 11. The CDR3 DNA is TGTGCCAGCAGGGCGGACAGGGAGGGGAATTATGGCTACACCTTC. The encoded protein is CASRADREGNYGYTF.

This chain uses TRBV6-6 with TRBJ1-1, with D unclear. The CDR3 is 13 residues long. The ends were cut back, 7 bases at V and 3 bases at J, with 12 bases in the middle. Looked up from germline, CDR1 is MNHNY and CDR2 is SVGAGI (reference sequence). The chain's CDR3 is CASTRGADTEAFF. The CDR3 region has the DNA TGTGCCAGCACCCGAGGAGCTGACACTGAAGCTTTCTTT.

CDR3 loop: CASTAPGGKENYGYTF. The CDR3 DNA reads TGTGCCAGCACCGCTCCCGGGGGAAAGGAAAACTATGGCTACACCTTC. The rearrangement uses TRBV4-2 and TRBJ1-2; a possible D gene is TRBD1 (5 bases). V gave up 7 bases and J gave up 2 bases, with 20 bases separating them. The CDR3 sequence is 16 residues long. CDR1 and CDR2 from the germline V gene are LGHNA and YNFKEQ.

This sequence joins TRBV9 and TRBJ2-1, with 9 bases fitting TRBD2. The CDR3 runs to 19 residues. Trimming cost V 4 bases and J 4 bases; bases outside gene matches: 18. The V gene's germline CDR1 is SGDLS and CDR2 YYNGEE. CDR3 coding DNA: TGTGCCAGCAGCCCGGCCCAGGGAAAGCGCGGGAGGGGTTACAATGAGCAGTTCTTC. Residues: CASSPAQGKRGRGYNEQFF. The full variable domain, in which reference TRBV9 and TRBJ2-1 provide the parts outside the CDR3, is DSGVTQTPKHLITATGQRVTLRCSPRSGDLSVYWYQQSLDQGLQFLIQYYNGEERAKGNILERFSAQQFPDLHSELNLSSLELGDSALYFCASSPAQGKRGRGYNEQFFGPGTRLTVL.

CDR3 residues: CASSRTGGIYGYTF. DNA for the CDR3: TGTGCCAGCAGTAGGACAGGGGGCATCTATGGCTACACCTTC. The chain has TRBV5-4 and TRBJ1-2, with 11 bases matching TRBD1. Germline values: CDR1 SGHNT, CDR2 YYREEE (reference sequence). V lost 5 bases, J lost 4 bases, and 4 bases stayed unmatched. This CDR3 region has 14 residues.

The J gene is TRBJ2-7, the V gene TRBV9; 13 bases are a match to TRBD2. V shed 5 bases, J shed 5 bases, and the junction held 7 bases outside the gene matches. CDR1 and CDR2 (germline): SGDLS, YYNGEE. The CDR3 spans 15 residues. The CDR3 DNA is TGTGCCAGCAGTCCCGGACTAGCGGGAGATAACGAGCAGTACTTC. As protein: CASSPGLAGDNEQYF.

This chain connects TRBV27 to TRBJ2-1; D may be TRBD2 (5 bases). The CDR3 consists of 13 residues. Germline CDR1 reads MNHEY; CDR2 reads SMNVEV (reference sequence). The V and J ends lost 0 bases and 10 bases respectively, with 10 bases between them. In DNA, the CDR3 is TGTGCCAGCAGTTTATCGAAGATAGCGGAGCAGTTCTTC. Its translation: CASSLSKIAEQFF.

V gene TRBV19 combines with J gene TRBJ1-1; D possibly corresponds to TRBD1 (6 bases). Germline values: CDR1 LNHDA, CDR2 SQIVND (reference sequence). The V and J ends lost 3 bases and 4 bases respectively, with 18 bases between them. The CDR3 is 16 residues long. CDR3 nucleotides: TGTGCCAGTAGTATCCAACGCGGGGGCAGGAGCACTGAAGCTTTCTTT. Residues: CASSIQRGGRSTEAFF.

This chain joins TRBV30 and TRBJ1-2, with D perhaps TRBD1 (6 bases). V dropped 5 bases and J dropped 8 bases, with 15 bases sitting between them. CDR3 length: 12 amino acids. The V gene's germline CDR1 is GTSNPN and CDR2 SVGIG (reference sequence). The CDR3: CAWAPNDRGYTF. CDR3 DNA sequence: TGTGCCTGGGCACCAAATGACAGGGGCTACACCTTC.

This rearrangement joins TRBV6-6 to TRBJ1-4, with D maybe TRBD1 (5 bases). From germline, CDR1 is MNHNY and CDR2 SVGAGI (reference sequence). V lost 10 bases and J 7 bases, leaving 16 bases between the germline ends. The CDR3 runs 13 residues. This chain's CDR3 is CAISADNSEKLFF. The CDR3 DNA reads TGTGCCATCTCCGCGGACAACAGTGAAAAACTGTTTTTT.

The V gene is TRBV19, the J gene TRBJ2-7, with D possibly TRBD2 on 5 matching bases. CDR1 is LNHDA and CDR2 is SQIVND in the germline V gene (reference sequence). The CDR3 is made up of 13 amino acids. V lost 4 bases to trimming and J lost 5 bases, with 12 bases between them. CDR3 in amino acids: CASSRKADNEQYV. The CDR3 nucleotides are TGTGCCAGTAGTAGAAAAGCGGATAACGAGCAGTACGTC.